This T cell receptor beta chain is drawn from a study of post-analysis software for immune sequencing data. Study overall: Relapsing-remitting, secondary progressive and progressive-relapsing courses of multiple sclerosis were included. Study findings and constraints: In patients, about five TRBV segments were more frequent than in controls, with TRBV5-6, TRBV5-1 and TRBV20-1 among them. Significantly lower normalized Chao1 diversity was seen in multiple sclerosis patients than in controls. The F measure placed samples prepared in the same batch into strongly shared clusters.

CDR1 SGHTA and CDR2 FQGTGA come from the germline V gene. Trimming removed 1 base from V and 2 bases from J, with 6 bases in between. The CDR3 runs 14 residues. Unique molecular identifiers tagged the TCR beta cDNA libraries. TCRdb itself ran the PCR reads through MiXCR, one entry per CDR3 protein. Here the sample spans 750,000 to 950,000 distinct CDR3 sequences, approximately 44% being singletons. This clonotype is a singleton in its sample. Its antigen remains unknown. V gene TRBV7-3 combines with J gene TRBJ2-1; weak D call: TRBD2 (5 bases). The sequenced sample was blood. This TCR was sampled from a girl aged 5 to 17 with multiple sclerosis. CDR3: CASSLIGAYNEQFF. CDR3 in DNA: TGTGCCAGCAGCTTAATCGGGGCCTACAATGAGCAGTTCTTC.